Listed below are T cell receptor beta chains from one sample, sequenced in a study of blood T cell repertoires in COVID-19. The method was immunoSEQ multiplex PCR; TCRdb's version includes in-frame clones alone and lacks a portion of them. The repertoire consists of around 250,000 clones, with around nine tenths occurring once and the leading ten covering about 7.1%. Sequencing used peripheral blood. All receptors come from a woman in her seventies with active or convalescent COVID-19. Each CDR3 is given with its conserved first and last residue. The D gene is left open where the match is weak. Clone size is not always given. Where it is, it says once, few, many or a class for expanded clones.

cdr3_nt cdr3_aa clone_size v_call d_call j_call
TGTGCCAGCAGCTTACTATCGAACACTGAAGCTTTCTTT CASSLLSNTEAFF . TRBV11-2 . TRBJ1-1
TGTGCCACCAGTGATCGGGTCGACAGGGAGACCCAGTACTTC CATSDRVDRETQYF . TRBV24-1 . TRBJ2-5
TGTGCCAGCAGCATCCCCAGGGGCACGGAAACTGAAGCTTTCTTT CASSIPRGTETEAFF few TRBV11-2 . TRBJ1-1
TGTGCAAGCGGACAGGGGGCCTCAATAAAAAACATTCAGTACTTC CASGQGASIKNIQYF . TRBV6-5 TRBD1 TRBJ2-4
TGTGCCATCAGTGAGTCCTCTGAAGAGACCCAGTACTTC CAISESSEETQYF . TRBV10-3 . TRBJ2-5
TGTGCCAGCAGCTTTGAGACAGGGACGGCCTCCTATAATTCACCCCTCCACTTT CASSFETGTASYNSPLHF . TRBV5-5 TRBD1 TRBJ1-6
TGTGCTAGTGGCCTTTACGTATTGGGGGGGCGGGACACTGAAGCTTTCTTT CASGLYVLGGRDTEAFF . TRBV12-5 . TRBJ1-1
TGTGCCAGCAGTTACGGCTCTTCTGGAAACACCATATATTTT CASSYGSSGNTIYF . TRBV6-2/TRBV6-3 . TRBJ1-3
TGTGCCAGCAGCTCCCCCTTAGCGGGGGGGCCTAACGAGACCCAGTACTTC CASSSPLAGGPNETQYF . TRBV5-6 TRBD2 TRBJ2-5
TGCGCCAGCAGCCTGACTAGCGGTCCTAGCACAGATACGCAGTATTTT CASSLTSGPSTDTQYF . TRBV5-1 TRBD2 TRBJ2-3
TGTGCCAGCCCCCTCAGGCCTTTGGGCTACACCTTC CASPLRPLGYTF . TRBV6-6 . TRBJ1-2
TGCGCCAGCAGCCAAGAGGGGGCATCAGGGTATGGCTACACCTTC CASSQEGASGYGYTF . TRBV4-3 . TRBJ1-2
TGTGCCAGCAGCCCTGCCTCGACAGTGAACACTGAAGCTTTCTTT CASSPASTVNTEAFF . TRBV7-2 . TRBJ1-1
TGTGCCAGCAGTTTTACGAGTTACGATACGCAGTATTTT CASSFTSYDTQYF . TRBV27 . TRBJ2-3
TGTGCTAGTGGTGCCGGAGAGAGCCGCTATGGCTACACCTTC CASGAGESRYGYTF . TRBV12-5 . TRBJ1-2
TGTGCCAGCAGCCCCCGGGGGGGTTTCGGCACTGAAGCTTTCTTT CASSPRGGFGTEAFF . TRBV9 . TRBJ1-1
TGTGCCAGCAGCCAAGATTTGAGCGGGGGAAACAATGAGCAGTTCTTC CASSQDLSGGNNEQFF . TRBV3-1/TRBV3-2 TRBD2 TRBJ2-1
TGTGCCAGCAGAGCCGACCGTCAGGGAAGAAACTACGAGCAGTACTTC CASRADRQGRNYEQYF . TRBV28 . TRBJ2-7
TGTGCCAGCAAAAATGGGGAGGCTATGAACACTGAAGCTTTCTTT CASKNGEAMNTEAFF . TRBV2 . TRBJ1-1
TGTGCCAGCAGCTTAGCGGTAGTCTCTGGAAACACCATATATTTT CASSLAVVSGNTIYF . TRBV7-9 . TRBJ1-3
TGTGCCAGCAGCTTAGCCGGTTTAGCGGGGGCCTTCCAAGAGACCCAGTACTTC CASSLAGLAGAFQETQYF . TRBV7-3 TRBD2 TRBJ2-5
TGCGCCAGCAGCAAGCAGGGGCGGGAGACCCAGTACTTC CASSKQGRETQYF . TRBV5-1 . TRBJ2-5
TGTGCCAGCAGCTTAGTGGCAGGGACTGGCACTGAAGCTTTCTTT CASSLVAGTGTEAFF . TRBV7-2 . TRBJ1-1
TGTGCCGGGAGGAATCTGGGCACCGGGGAGCTGTTTTTT CAGRNLGTGELFF . TRBV10-3 . TRBJ2-2
TGTGCCAGCAGCCAAGATCTCAAGACAAATCAGCCCCAGCATTTT CASSQDLKTNQPQHF . TRBV3-1/TRBV3-2 . TRBJ1-5
TGTGCCAGCAGCGTAGTTTTTTCTTTAGTACAGGGGGGTCGTTGTGGAGAAGAGACCCAGTACTTC CASSVVFSLVQGGRCGEETQYF . TRBV9 TRBD1 TRBJ2-5
TGTGCCAGCAGCCCACAGGCCCTCTCTGGAAACACCATATATTTT CASSPQALSGNTIYF few TRBV9 . TRBJ1-3
TGTGCCAGTAGTATAGCCGTGGCAGGGCACTATGGCTACACCTTC CASSIAVAGHYGYTF . TRBV19 . TRBJ1-2
TGTGCCACCAGTGATATTGGTGGAGGGGATAGGGGATCCTACAATGAGCAGTTCTTC CATSDIGGGDRGSYNEQFF . TRBV24-1 . TRBJ2-1
TGTGCCAGCAAGAGGGGACAGGGGGTTATGGATGAGCAGTTCTTC CASKRGQGVMDEQFF . TRBV6-6 TRBD1 TRBJ2-1
TGTGCCAGCAGTTCGGGGGGGTTTGACAGAGGCTACCGGGACGAGCAGTACTTC CASSSGGFDRGYRDEQYF few TRBV2 TRBD2 TRBJ2-7
TGCGCCAGCAGCCAACCGGACAGGACGAAGTACGAGCAGTACTTC CASSQPDRTKYEQYF . TRBV4-1 TRBD1 TRBJ2-7
TGCGCCAGCAGCACCGGGACAGACATGAATCAGCCCCAGCATTTT CASSTGTDMNQPQHF . TRBV5-1 TRBD1 TRBJ1-5
TGCGCCAGCAGCCAAATCATGGGAGGGCCCACAGATACGCAGTATTTT CASSQIMGGPTDTQYF once TRBV4-3 TRBD2 TRBJ2-3
TGTGCCAGCAGCTTAGGGAGGGCCCCAACTAATGAAAAACTGTTTTTT CASSLGRAPTNEKLFF once TRBV7-2 . TRBJ1-4
TGTGCCAGCAGCGCCGGGGGAGGTCCCCCCAAACGAGAGGAGACCCAGTACTTC CASSAGGGPPKREETQYF many TRBV9 . TRBJ2-5
TGTGCCAGCAGTTACTCGACGCAGGGGGCGATTTATACTGAAGCTTTCTTT CASSYSTQGAIYTEAFF . TRBV6-2/TRBV6-3 TRBD1 TRBJ1-1
TGTGCCAGCAGCAAATCTAGAGGAGCTGGAAACACCATATATTTT CASSKSRGAGNTIYF . TRBV4-2 . TRBJ1-3
TGTGCCAGCAGCAAAGATGGGGGCCGCAGTGCTGAAGCTTTCTTT CASSKDGGRSAEAFF . TRBV7-9 . TRBJ1-1
TGTGCTAGTGGTTTATCGGGGTTCCCTTCCGAGCAGTACTTC CASGLSGFPSEQYF . TRBV12-5 . TRBJ2-7
TGTGCCAGCAGCGTAGCTGGAGCGGGGAATGAGCAGTTCTTC CASSVAGAGNEQFF . TRBV9 TRBD2 TRBJ2-1
TGTGCCAGCAGCCAAGAATCCCCGACAGGCTGGGAGACCCAGTACTTC CASSQESPTGWETQYF . TRBV3-1/TRBV3-2 . TRBJ2-5
TGTGCCAGCAGCCGAGGACAGCACGGTGGCTACACCTTC CASSRGQHGGYTF . TRBV12-3/TRBV12-4 . TRBJ1-2
TGTGCCAGCAGCGGACAGGGGAGAGATACGCAGTATTTT CASSGQGRDTQYF . TRBV2 TRBD1 TRBJ2-3
TGTGCCAGCTCCCCCAGGGCGTCCCGACCGGGTGAGCAGTTCTTC CASSPRASRPGEQFF . TRBV18 . TRBJ2-1
TGTGCCAGTAGTCACAATCCGACAGGGAAGATGAACACTGAAGCTTTCTTT CASSHNPTGKMNTEAFF . TRBV19 TRBD1 TRBJ1-1
TGTGCCAGCACCGGGACAGGGGCGCGTTTGGCTGAAGCTTTCTTT CASTGTGARLAEAFF . TRBV3-1/TRBV3-2 TRBD1 TRBJ1-1
TGCGCCTCCCGGGGGGTAGGGCAAGAGACCCAGTACTTC CASRGVGQETQYF . TRBV5-1 TRBD2 TRBJ2-5
TGTGCCAGCAGTTACTCGACACAGGATGCGACCCAGTACTTC CASSYSTQDATQYF once TRBV6-6 . TRBJ2-5
TGTGCCAGCAGCTGGGGCGCTAATAGCAATCAGCCCCAGCATTTT CASSWGANSNQPQHF . TRBV7-9 . TRBJ1-5
TGTGCCAGCAGTGGAGGGCAAGGTCAGCCCCAGCATTTT CASSGGQGQPQHF . TRBV2 . TRBJ1-5
TGTGCCAGCAGTAATGGACAGGGGGCAATGAGCAATCAGCCCCAGCATTTT CASSNGQGAMSNQPQHF . TRBV6-2/TRBV6-3 TRBD1 TRBJ1-5
TGTGCCAGCAGTTACGGGGGACAGGGAGGTCAGCCCCAGCATTTT CASSYGGQGGQPQHF . TRBV6-5 TRBD1 TRBJ1-5
TGTGCCACCAGTGATGGGGCCAGAGGCTACACCTTC CATSDGARGYTF . TRBV24-1 . TRBJ1-2
TGTGCCAGCAGTTCGACAGGAGAAACCAATGAGCAGTTCTTC CASSSTGETNEQFF . TRBV11-2 . TRBJ2-1
TGCGCCAGCAGCCAAGGGACGGGGAATGAAAAACTGTTTTTT CASSQGTGNEKLFF once TRBV4-1 . TRBJ1-4
TGCAGCGTAATTCGCTCCTACGAGCAGTACTTC CSVIRSYEQYF . TRBV29-1 . TRBJ2-7